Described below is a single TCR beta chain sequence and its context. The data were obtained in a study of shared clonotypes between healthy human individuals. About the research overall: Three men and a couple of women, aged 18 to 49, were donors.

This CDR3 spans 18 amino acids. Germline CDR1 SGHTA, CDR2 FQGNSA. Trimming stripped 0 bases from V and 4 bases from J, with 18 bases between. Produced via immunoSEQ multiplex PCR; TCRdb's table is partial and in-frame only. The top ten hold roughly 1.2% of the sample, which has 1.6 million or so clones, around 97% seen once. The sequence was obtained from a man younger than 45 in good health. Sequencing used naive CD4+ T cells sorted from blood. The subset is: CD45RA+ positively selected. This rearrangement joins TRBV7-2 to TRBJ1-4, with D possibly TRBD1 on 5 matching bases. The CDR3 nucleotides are TGTGCCAGCAGCTTAGCGATGGGGGACGGTTGGGATAATGAAAAACTGTTTTTT. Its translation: CASSLAMGDGWDNEKLFF. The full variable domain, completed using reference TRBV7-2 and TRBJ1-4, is GAGVSQSPSNKVTEKGKDVELRCDPISGHTALYWYRQSLGQGLEFLIYFQGNSAPDKSGLPSDRFSAERTGGSVSTLTIQRTQQEDSAVYLCASSLAMGDGWDNEKLFFGSGTQLSVL.